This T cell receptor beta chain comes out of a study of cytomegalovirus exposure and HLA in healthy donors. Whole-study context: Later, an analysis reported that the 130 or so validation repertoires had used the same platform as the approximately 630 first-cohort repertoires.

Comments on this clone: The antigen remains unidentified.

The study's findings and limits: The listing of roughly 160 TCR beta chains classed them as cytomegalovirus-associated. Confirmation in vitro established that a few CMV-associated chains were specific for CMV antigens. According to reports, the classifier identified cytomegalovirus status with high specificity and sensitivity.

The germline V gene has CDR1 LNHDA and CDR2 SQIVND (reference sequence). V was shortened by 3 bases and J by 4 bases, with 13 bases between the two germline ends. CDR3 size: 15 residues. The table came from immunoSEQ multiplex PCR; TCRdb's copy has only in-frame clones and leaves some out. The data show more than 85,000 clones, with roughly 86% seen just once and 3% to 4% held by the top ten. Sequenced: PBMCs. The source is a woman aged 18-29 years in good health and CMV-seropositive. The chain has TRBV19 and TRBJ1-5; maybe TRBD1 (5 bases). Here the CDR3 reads CASSMGTGDNQPQHF. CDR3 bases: TGTGCCAGTAGTATGGGCACAGGCGATAATCAGCCCCAGCATTTT.